These T cell receptor beta chains were read from a single sample in a study of cytomegalovirus exposure and HLA in healthy donors. Data came from immunoSEQ multiplex PCR; TCRdb stores just in-frame clones and leaves some out. The table includes 150,000 to 200,000 clones, roughly 80% detected once. Sample: PBMCs. The receptors originated from a woman aged 18-30 years in good health and CMV-seronegative. Both conserved end residues are part of each CDR3. D genes are given only for firm matches. For some rows the clone size is stated as once, few or many, or as a class when expanded; others skip it.

.	TRBD1	TRBV27	TRBJ2-7	CASQKQGAPYEQYF	TGTGCCAGCCAGAAACAGGGGGCGCCCTACGAGCAGTACTTC
.	.	TRBV5-1	TRBJ1-2	CASSLDPQKIYGYTF	TGCGCCAGCAGCTTGGACCCACAGAAGATCTATGGCTACACCTTC
.	.	TRBV28	TRBJ1-1	CASSRGGNTEAFF	TGTGCCAGCAGTCGGGGAGGGAACACTGAAGCTTTCTTT
.	.	TRBV5-4	TRBJ2-7	CASSLVESYEQYF	TGTGCCAGCAGCTTGGTGGAGTCCTACGAGCAGTACTTC
.	.	TRBV7-9	TRBJ1-1	CASSYRVEAFF	TGTGCCAGCAGCTACAGGGTGGAAGCTTTCTTT
.	.	TRBV29-1	TRBJ1-1	CSVEVQGPNTEAFF	TGCAGCGTTGAAGTTCAGGGTCCGAACACTGAAGCTTTCTTT
once	.	TRBV11-1	TRBJ2-3	CASSSTDTQYF	TGTGCCAGCAGCTCGACAGATACGCAGTATTTT
.	TRBD1	TRBV27	TRBJ2-7	CASSFPGQGLYEQYF	TGTGCCAGCAGTTTTCCGGGACAGGGGTTGTACGAGCAGTACTTC
.	.	TRBV18	TRBJ1-1	CASSPPRVGTEAFF	TGTGCCAGCTCACCACCCAGGGTGGGCACTGAAGCTTTCTTT
.	.	TRBV6-4	TRBJ1-2	CASSDGRGYGYTF	TGTGCCAGCAGTGACGGTAGGGGATATGGCTACACCTTC
.	.	TRBV2	TRBJ2-4	CASSVEAKNIQYF	TGTGCCAGCAGTGTGGAGGCCAAAAACATTCAGTACTTC
.	TRBD1	TRBV27	TRBJ2-7	CASSFLGTVHEQYF	TGTGCCAGCAGTTTCCTCGGGACAGTCCACGAGCAGTACTTC
.	.	TRBV29-1	TRBJ1-2	CSVETQTGLLNYGYTF	TGCAGCGTTGAAACCCAGACAGGCCTACTTAACTATGGCTACACCTTC
.	.	TRBV29-1	TRBJ2-3	CSVVDRGTELSTDTQYF	TGCAGCGTTGTCGACAGAGGAACCGAGCTTAGCACAGATACGCAGTATTTT
.	TRBD1	TRBV10-1	TRBJ1-1	CASSDGQATMNTEAFF	TGCGCCAGCAGCGACGGACAGGCGACCATGAACACTGAAGCTTTCTTT
few	TRBD1	TRBV28	TRBJ1-2	CASSLLGAQGHYGYTF	TGTGCCAGCAGTTTACTAGGGGCACAGGGGCACTATGGCTACACCTTC
.	.	TRBV10-2	TRBJ2-3	CASSEPAPSEAFTDTQYF	TGCGCCAGCAGTGAGCCCGCTCCTAGCGAGGCCTTCACAGATACGCAGTATTTT
.	TRBD1	TRBV6-5	TRBJ2-7	CASARDRYEQYF	TGTGCCTCCGCGAGGGACAGATACGAGCAGTACTTC
.	.	TRBV2	TRBJ1-2	CASSGAVYGYTF	TGTGCCAGCAGTGGTGCAGTATATGGCTACACCTTC
.	.	TRBV4-1	TRBJ2-2	CASSQEYGRGDTGELFF	TGCGCCAGCAGCCAAGAGTACGGCAGGGGGGACACCGGGGAGCTGTTTTTT
.	.	TRBV6-1	TRBJ2-7	CASSEGGGPWEQYF	TGTGCCAGCAGTGAAGGGGGGGGGCCCTGGGAGCAGTACTTC
once	TRBD2	TRBV6-1	TRBJ2-3	CASSDRDYRTDTQYF	TGTGCCAGCAGTGATAGGGACTATCGCACAGATACGCAGTATTTT
.	.	TRBV27	TRBJ2-1	CASSLAPKGASHNEQFF	TGTGCCAGCAGTTTGGCCCCCAAGGGAGCCTCCCACAATGAGCAGTTCTTC
once	.	TRBV6-5	TRBJ1-6	CASSSRQLNNSPLHF	TGTGCCAGCAGTTCTCGACAGCTGAATAATTCACCCCTCCACTTT
few	.	TRBV19	TRBJ1-6	CASSVTIEAPLHF	TGTGCCAGTAGTGTTACTATCGAGGCACCCCTCCACTTT
.	TRBD1	TRBV25-1	TRBJ2-2	CASNPGQGNTGELFF	TGTGCCAGCAACCCGGGACAGGGGAACACCGGGGAGCTGTTTTTT
.	.	TRBV25-1	TRBJ2-3	CASSAQGGGADTQYF	TGTGCCAGCAGTGCACAGGGGGGGGGAGCAGATACGCAGTATTTT
.	.	TRBV29-1	TRBJ2-5	CSGRQVQETQYF	TGCAGCGGCAGACAGGTCCAAGAGACCCAGTACTTC
.	.	TRBV19	TRBJ1-2	CASSPQTGGFGYGYTF	TGTGCCAGTAGTCCCCAAACGGGGGGTTTCGGCTATGGCTACACCTTC
.	.	TRBV28	TRBJ2-1	CASSLDPNRAGEQFF	TGTGCCAGCAGCCTAGACCCGAACCGAGCTGGCGAGCAGTTCTTC
.	TRBD1	TRBV6-5	TRBJ2-5	CASSGTGRRETQYF	TGTGCCAGCAGCGGGACAGGGAGAAGGGAGACCCAGTACTTC
.	.	TRBV2	TRBJ2-4	CASNLEQENIQYF	TGTGCCAGCAATCTGGAACAGGAAAACATTCAGTACTTC
.	.	TRBV11-1	TRBJ2-2	CASSLREGSNTGELFF	TGTGCCAGCAGCCTCCGCGAGGGCTCGAACACCGGGGAGCTGTTTTTT
.	.	TRBV19	TRBJ1-3	CASSIGHGSGNTIYF	TGTGCCAGTAGTATTGGGCATGGCTCTGGAAACACCATATATTTT
once	.	TRBV27	TRBJ2-7	CASSSKSGSPYEQYF	TGTGCCAGCAGTTCAAAGAGCGGGTCACCCTACGAGCAGTACTTC
.	TRBD1	TRBV6-1	TRBJ1-5	CASRPQGAVRQPQHF	TGTGCCAGCAGGCCACAGGGGGCAGTTCGACAGCCCCAGCATTTT
.	.	TRBV27	TRBJ2-6	CASLDSSGANVLTF	TGTGCCAGCTTAGATAGTTCTGGGGCCAACGTCCTGACTTTC
.	.	TRBV2	TRBJ1-5	CASSNTGKGQPQHF	TGTGCCAGCAGTAATACAGGGAAGGGTCAGCCCCAGCATTTT
.	.	TRBV10-1	TRBJ2-7	CASSEAAGENEQYF	TGCGCCAGCAGTGAGGCGGCAGGGGAAAACGAGCAGTACTTC
once	.	TRBV7-9	TRBJ1-1	CASSTPGPQEAFF	TGTGCCAGCAGTACGCCAGGGCCCCAGGAAGCTTTCTTT
.	.	TRBV5-1	TRBJ2-1	CASSLTQGSVFEQFF	TGCGCCAGCAGCTTGACTCAGGGGAGCGTTTTTGAGCAGTTCTTC